Listed below are T cell receptor beta chains from one sample, sequenced in a study of T cells after yellow fever vaccination. TCRdb passed the 5' RACE reads through MiXCR, listing each CDR3 protein once. The sample has around 500,000 distinct CDR3 sequences, 20% to 25% seen once. Here the sequenced sample was PBMCs, taken approximately 22 days after the first yellow fever vaccination. Every receptor here comes from a man between 18 and 35 years old who received the YFV17D yellow fever vaccine. Each CDR3 is given with its conserved first and last residue. D genes are given only for firm matches. Clone size is stated in some rows and not others, as once, few, many or a class when expanded.

NA few TRBJ1-5 TRBV29-1 TGCAGCGTTGAAGAGGGCAGAGATCAGCCCCAGCATTTT CSVEEGRDQPQHF
TRBD1 NA TRBJ2-4 TRBV12-3/TRBV12-4 TGTGCCAGCAGTCCGTGGACAGGGGGGTGGCAAAACGCCATTCAGTACTTC CASSPWTGGWQNAIQYF
TRBD2 NA TRBJ2-1 TRBV5-1 TGCGCCAGCAGCGTAGCGGGGGCTTCCTACAATGAGCAGTTCTTC CASSVAGASYNEQFF
TRBD1 NA TRBJ2-5 TRBV7-6 TGTGCCAGCAGCTATACAGGGGGCCGGGAGACCCAGTACTTC CASSYTGGRETQYF
TRBD2 NA TRBJ2-1 TRBV9 TGTGCCAGCCATAGCGGGGGCGTAGACAATGAGCAGTTCTTC CASHSGGVDNEQFF
TRBD1 NA TRBJ2-2 TRBV20-1 TGCAGTGCCATACCGTGGGACAGGGGATTCACCGGGGAGCTGTTTTTT CSAIPWDRGFTGELFF
NA few TRBJ2-3 TRBV6-5 TGTGCCAGCAGTTACGGGTACAGGGGCACAGATACGCAGTATTTT CASSYGYRGTDTQYF
TRBD1 few TRBJ2-2 TRBV18 TGTGCCAGCTCACCACAAGGGGGCCTAAACACCGGGGAGCTGTTTTTT CASSPQGGLNTGELFF
TRBD1 few TRBJ2-1 TRBV7-9 TGTGCCAGCAGCCCCGGGACAGGGCCCTACAATGAGCAGTTCTTC CASSPGTGPYNEQFF
NA NA TRBJ2-7 TRBV10-3 TGTGCCATATCGAGGTGGGACGAGCAGTACTTC CAISRWDEQYF
TRBD2 few TRBJ2-3 TRBV7-9 TGTGCCAGCAGCCCCGGGACTAGCGGGACACGGGATACGCAGTATTTT CASSPGTSGTRDTQYF
TRBD1 many TRBJ1-1 TRBV6-2/TRBV6-3 TGTGCCAGCACCCTACAGGGGCCTGGAGGGGAAGCTTTCTTT CASTLQGPGGEAFF
TRBD2 NA TRBJ2-5 TRBV4-2 TGTGCCAGCAGCAAAACGGGGGGGACGGCGGGTGACGAGACCCAGTACTTC CASSKTGGTAGDETQYF
TRBD2 NA TRBJ2-5 TRBV20-1 TGCAGTGCCCGAGGCGGCGGGGGGGCAGTGCAAGAGACCCAGTACTTC CSARGGGGAVQETQYF
NA many TRBJ2-2 TRBV7-9 TGTGCCAGCACCTCTAGGGCAGCGAACACCGGGGAGCTGTTTTTT CASTSRAANTGELFF
NA few TRBJ1-1 TRBV4-1 TGCGCCAGCAGCCAAGATGGCAGAGGAACTGAAGCTTTCTTT CASSQDGRGTEAFF
NA NA TRBJ2-2 TRBV4-3 TGCGCCAGCAGCCAAGATTCTCGGGGTTTGACCGGGGAGCTGTTTTTT CASSQDSRGLTGELFF
TRBD2 few TRBJ2-7 TRBV7-9 TGTGCCAGCAGCTTTACGCGGGGGGCTCAATACGAGCAGTACTTC CASSFTRGAQYEQYF
NA few TRBJ2-1 TRBV7-3 TGTGCCAGCAGCTTAAGTTCGGCTAGTGAGCAGTTCTTC CASSLSSASEQFF
NA NA TRBJ1-4 TRBV5-1 TGCGCCAGCAGCTTGGAGTCAGAAGTTAATGAAAAACTGTTTTTT CASSLESEVNEKLFF
NA NA TRBJ1-2 TRBV6-2/TRBV6-3 TGTGCCAGCAGCGGGACGGTTGGCTATGGCTACACCTTC CASSGTVGYGYTF
TRBD2 few TRBJ2-1 TRBV28 TGTGCCAGCAGTACAATCGGGGGGGCGTACAATGAGCAGTTCTTC CASSTIGGAYNEQFF
NA many TRBJ2-2 TRBV2 TGTGCCAGTTACTTCTCCGGGGAGCTGTTTTTT CASYFSGELFF
TRBD1 NA TRBJ2-6 TRBV7-3 TGTGCCAGCAGCTCTGGACAGGGCGGCTCTGGGGCCAACGTCCTGACTTTC CASSSGQGGSGANVLTF
TRBD1 few TRBJ1-5 TRBV7-2 TGTGCCAGCAGCCCCCACAGGGGAGAACAGCCCCAGCATTTT CASSPHRGEQPQHF
TRBD2 few TRBJ2-1 TRBV7-9 TGTGCCAGCAGCTCTGGGCACCGGGGGGCCTACAATGAGCAGTTCTTC CASSSGHRGAYNEQFF
TRBD2 few TRBJ2-5 TRBV11-1 TGTGCCAGCAGGGAGACTAGCGGGCAAGAGACCCAGTACTTC CASRETSGQETQYF
NA few TRBJ1-2 TRBV5-1 TGCGCCAGCAGCTTGTATGGAGGCTACACCTTC CASSLYGGYTF
TRBD2 NA TRBJ2-5 TRBV5-4 TGTGCCAGCAGCATCCGGACGGGGGGACAAGAGACCCAGTACTTC CASSIRTGGQETQYF
TRBD2 NA TRBJ2-2 TRBV5-4 TGTGCCAGCAGCCCCACTAGCGGAGTCACCGGGGAGCTGTTTTTT CASSPTSGVTGELFF
NA few TRBJ1-6 TRBV5-1 TGCGCCAGCAGCCCCCAGGGGCATCGTTCACCCCTCCACTTT CASSPQGHRSPLHF
NA NA TRBJ2-2 TRBV11-1 TGTGCCAGCAGCCCCCCGGGCGGGGACCGCGAGTACACCGGGGAGCTGTTTTTT CASSPPGGDREYTGELFF
NA NA TRBJ1-2 TRBV12-3/TRBV12-4 TGTGCCAGCAGCGGCAGAAACTATGGCTACACCTTC CASSGRNYGYTF
NA NA TRBJ2-3 TRBV20-1 TGCAGTGCTAGAAGAACAGGTGCTAGCACAGATACGCAGTATTTT CSARRTGASTDTQYF
NA NA TRBJ2-2 TRBV6-4 TGTGCCAGCAGTGACTCTGGTTCCGGGGAGCTGTTTTTT CASSDSGSGELFF
TRBD2 NA TRBJ2-1 TRBV4-3 TGCGCCAGCAGCCAAGATATTTTCGGGACTAGCGGATACAATGAGCAGTTCTTC CASSQDIFGTSGYNEQFF
NA many TRBJ1-5 TRBV14 TGTGCCAGCAGTCAAGACAGCAATCAGCCCCAGCATTTT CASSQDSNQPQHF
NA few TRBJ1-6 TRBV12-3/TRBV12-4 TGTGCCAGCAGTTCGGGCAGGGTGAGCTCCTATAATTCACCCCTCCACTTT CASSSGRVSSYNSPLHF
TRBD2 few TRBJ2-3 TRBV7-8 TGTGCCAGCAGCTTAGAATTGCCTAGCGGGGGGCCGAGCACAGATACGCAGTATTTT CASSLELPSGGPSTDTQYF
TRBD1 few TRBJ1-2 TRBV6-1 TGTGCCAGCAGCCGCCCCCAGGGGGACTATGGCTACACCTTC CASSRPQGDYGYTF
NA NA TRBJ1-1 TRBV7-8 TGTGCCAGCAGAAAGGAAAACACTGAAGCTTTCTTT CASRKENTEAFF
NA NA TRBJ1-5 TRBV20-1 TGCAGCCCCGGAGGGCATAGCAATCAGCCCCAGCATTTT CSPGGHSNQPQHF
NA few TRBJ1-1 TRBV13 TGTGCCAGCAGCTTAGAAGGGAGGGAGGAAGCTTTCTTT CASSLEGREEAFF
TRBD2 NA TRBJ2-2 TRBV12-3/TRBV12-4 TGTGCCAGCACCGAACTAGCGGAGGGGCCCGGGGAGCTGTTTTTT CASTELAEGPGELFF
NA few TRBJ2-7 TRBV12-3/TRBV12-4 TGTGCCAGCAGTTTAGGTCTGTCAACCTACGAGCAGTACTTC CASSLGLSTYEQYF
TRBD2 NA TRBJ2-3 TRBV11-2 TGTGCCAGCAGCGAGGGACTAGCGGGGGACACAGATACGCAGTATTTT CASSEGLAGDTDTQYF
NA NA TRBJ2-5 TRBV11-2 TGTGCCAGCAGATCACTAGCTACTGCGACCCAGTACTTC CASRSLATATQYF
NA few TRBJ2-5 TRBV28 TGTGCCAGCACGACGGGAATCGGGGTGGGCCAGTACTTC CASTTGIGVGQYF
NA few TRBJ1-5 TRBV18 TGTGCCAGCTCATCGTCCGGGAATCAGCCCCAGCATTTT CASSSSGNQPQHF